One sample yielded the 7 T cell receptor beta chains listed below, sequenced in a study of T-cell memory formation after mild COVID-19. TCRdb called the 5' RACE reads again in MiXCR, with one record for every CDR3 protein. The repertoire holds around 370,000 distinct CDR3 sequences, with about 21% as singletons. Input material: PBMCs or a T cell subset sorted from them (not recorded which). The source of these receptors is an adult woman who had mild COVID-19 (a few samples of this study predate the infection). Cell type and time point are not known.

This clonotype was picked up a small number of times. CDR3 sequence (DNA): TGCGCCAGCAGCCCGGACGGAGAGCTAGCCAAAAACATTCAGTACTTC. Amino acids: CASSPDGELAKNIQYF. The rearrangement links TRBV5-1 to TRBJ2-4; D not resolved. The CDR3 is 16 amino acids. Trimming removed 4 bases at V and 0 bases at J, with 14 bases between. Germline-derived CDR1 and CDR2 are SGHRS and YFSETQ.

The chain recombines TRBV2 with TRBJ2-2; TRBD1 aligns across 9 bases. V was pared by 10 bases and J by 4 bases, with 13 bases of the junction left unmatched. The CDR3 is 16 residues long. From germline, CDR1 is SNHLY and CDR2 FYNNEI. The CDR3 protein is CAIPQWGTGTTGELFF. The CDR3 coding sequence is TGTGCCATTCCACAATGGGGGACAGGGACCACCGGGGAGCTGTTTTTT.

This rearrangement joins TRBV3-1 to TRBJ1-5; D is undetermined. CDR1 is LGHDT and CDR2 is YNNKEL in the germline V gene (reference sequence). V lost 1 base and J 3 bases, leaving 7 bases between the germline ends. The CDR3 extends over 14 amino acids. Written as DNA, the CDR3 is TGTGCCAGCAGCCAAGGACCAGACAATCAGCCCCAGCATTTT. Its protein product is CASSQGPDNQPQHF.

V and J are TRBV19 and TRBJ2-3; 7 nucleotides agree with TRBD2. Germline values: CDR1 LNHDA, CDR2 SQIVND (reference sequence). V dropped 3 bases and J dropped 6; count of bases not matched to a gene: 9. CDR3 size: 15 residues. This CDR3 reads CASSMTSFPRDTQYF. As DNA, the CDR3 is TGTGCCAGTAGTATGACTAGCTTCCCTCGCGATACGCAGTATTTT.

The chain couples TRBV19 to TRBJ2-1, with D possibly TRBD1 on 5 matching bases. The CDR3 is 14 residues long. V lost 2 bases and J 9 bases, leaving 14 bases between the germline ends. The germline V gene has CDR1 LNHDA and CDR2 SQIVND (reference sequence). CDR3: CASSIKQQGSEQFF. Written as DNA, the CDR3 is TGTGCCAGTAGTATAAAGCAGCAGGGCAGTGAGCAGTTCTTC.

This clonotype came up a few times. The chain joins TRBV12-3 or TRBV12-4 to TRBJ2-7; TRBD1 or TRBD2 may be the D gene (6 bases each). The CDR3 runs 13 residues. Deletions cut 7 bases from V and 6 bases from J, with 16 bases between. CDR3 region: CASTPRRGVEQYF. CDR3 nucleotides: TGTGCCAGCACCCCCCGAAGGGGGGTCGAGCAGTACTTC.

The genes are TRBV11-2 and TRBJ2-1, with D perhaps assigned TRBD1 or TRBD2 (5 bases each). The CDR3 is 15 amino acids. V lost 5 bases, J lost 8 bases, and 19 bases lay in between. Germline V CDR1 and CDR2: SGHAT, FQNNGV. The CDR3 DNA reads TGTGCCAGCAGCACCCCGGGACCGCGGACCGATGAGCAGTTCTTC. Translation: CASSTPGPRTDEQFF.